The clone carrying this TCR beta chain appeared once. Antigen specificity is unknown. The sequenced patients had an expansion of CD8+CD57+ cells seen by flow cytometry. By the time of blood sampling, patients had still received no therapy. This record belongs to a study of CD8+CD57+ T cells in acquired aplastic anemia. Whole-study context: The DNA of sorted CD4+ and CD8+ cells averaged approximately 3.3 ug. Notes on the study in general: CD8+ Simpson's diversity showed no significant patient-control difference. Patients and controls shared approximately 30 CD8+ CDR3 sequences.

Genomic DNA was employed as the template in profiling TCR beta VDJ and CDR3. TCRdb called the reads again in MiXCR, with one record for every CDR3 protein. The table includes over 150,000 distinct CDR3 sequences, about 48% detected once. Germline V lookup: CDR1 SGHTA, CDR2 FQGNSA. Trimming took 2 bases from V and 5 from J; bases not matched to a gene: 5. This CDR3 spans 15 amino acids. Sequencing was carried out using sorted CD4+, CD8+, or CD8+CD57+ T cells (not recorded which) from PBMCs. The J gene is TRBJ2-5, the V gene TRBV7-2; 10 nucleotides match TRBD2. This clonotype originated in a human donor with aplastic anemia. This chain's CDR3 is CASSLTSGEFETQYF. The CDR3 DNA follows: TGTGCCAGCAGCTTAACTAGCGGGGAGTTCGAGACCCAGTACTTC.